This T cell receptor beta chain was captured by sequencing in a study of identical twins. Whole-study results and caveats: Surplus twin overlap in beta out-of-frame sequences was less pronounced. It was possible that invariant MAIT and iNKT cells partly confounded the zero-insertion analyses.

MiXCR was run by TCRdb on the 5' RACE reads, yielding one entry per CDR3 protein. The table lists 450,000 or so distinct CDR3 sequences, 14% of them singletons. Among all donors, each was a healthy Caucasian. The germline V and J ends were trimmed by 5 bases and 6 bases, with 11 bases remaining between them. This CDR3 comprises 13 residues. With respect to this clonotype: Its antigen remains unknown.

The sample was also linked to a second study, of yellow fever vaccine responses in identical twins.

The chain joins TRBV12-3 or TRBV12-4 to TRBJ1-5; maybe TRBD1 (5 bases). The sequence was obtained from a woman between 18 and 29 years old in good health. Sequencing was carried out using CD4+ T cells sorted from blood. CDR3 DNA sequence: TGTGCCAGCAGTACCTTCCAGGGTCAGCCCCAGCATTTT. Translating gives CASSTFQGQPQHF.